Listed below are T cell receptor beta chains from one sample, sequenced in a study of cytomegalovirus exposure and HLA in healthy donors. Here immunoSEQ multiplex PCR was the method, and the copy in TCRdb shows in-frame clones only, minus some. The top ten clones hold about 1.2% of a sample with about 130,000 clones, 65% to 90% of them seen once. The source material was PBMCs. These receptors all stem from a girl aged 2 to 9 in good health and CMV-seronegative. The CDR3 runs from the conserved cysteine through the conserved F or W. Each record gives: CDR3 protein, CDR3 DNA, D gene, V gene, clone size, J gene. The D gene is left open where the match is weak. Where a row states a size, it is once, few, many or the class of an expanded clone; other rows omit it.

CASSRGQGKAQYF,TGTGCCAGCAGCCGCGGACAGGGGAAGGCCCAGTACTTC,TRBD1,TRBV6-5,NA,TRBJ2-5
CASSLTGTGAYEQYF,TGCGCCAGCAGCTTAACCGGGACAGGCGCCTACGAGCAGTACTTC,TRBD1,TRBV5-1,NA,TRBJ2-7
CASSLGSGHTDTQYF,TGTGCCAGCAGCTTAGGAAGCGGGCACACAGATACGCAGTATTTT,NA,TRBV11-2,NA,TRBJ2-3
CAWKDSHNEQFF,TGTGCCTGGAAGGACAGCCACAATGAGCAGTTCTTC,NA,TRBV30,NA,TRBJ2-1
CASSLWGLHNEQFF,TGTGCCAGCAGCTTATGGGGGCTCCACAATGAGCAGTTCTTC,NA,TRBV7-6,NA,TRBJ2-1
CASSQDIMTGRNQPQHF,TGTGCCAGCAGCCAGGACATAATGACAGGCCGCAATCAGCCCCAGCATTTT,NA,TRBV4-2,NA,TRBJ1-5
CATSRDLYEGAREQYF,TGTGCCACCAGCAGAGATCTATATGAGGGCGCTCGCGAGCAGTACTTC,NA,TRBV15,NA,TRBJ2-7
CASSFGDTEAFF,TGTGCCAGCAGCTTCGGGGACACTGAAGCTTTCTTT,NA,TRBV5-6,few,TRBJ1-1
CASSSTGATEAFF,TGTGCCAGCAGCTCGACAGGGGCCACTGAAGCTTTCTTT,TRBD1,TRBV7-3,NA,TRBJ1-1
CASSLSGLAGGYQETQYF,TGCGCCAGCAGCTTGTCGGGACTAGCGGGAGGGTACCAAGAGACCCAGTACTTC,TRBD2,TRBV5-1,once,TRBJ2-5
CSVPGTGDSREETQYF,TGCAGCGTACCCGGGACTGGCGATTCTCGGGAGGAGACCCAGTACTTC,NA,TRBV29-1,NA,TRBJ2-5
CASSPLRKFNTEAFF,TGTGCCAGCAGTCCCCTCAGGAAATTTAACACTGAAGCTTTCTTT,NA,TRBV27,NA,TRBJ1-1
CASSPIAGGYEQYF,TGTGCCAGCAGCCCTATAGCGGGAGGCTACGAGCAGTACTTC,TRBD2,TRBV6-5,NA,TRBJ2-7
CASSLVFGTGGRSPLHF,TGTGCCAGCAGCTTAGTGTTTGGGACAGGGGGCCGTTCACCCCTCCACTTT,TRBD1,TRBV11-2,NA,TRBJ1-6
CASSVYRVTGELFF,TGTGCCAGCAGCGTATACAGGGTCACCGGGGAGCTGTTTTTT,NA,TRBV5-4,NA,TRBJ2-2
CASTHKGAGGELFF,TGTGCCAGCACCCATAAGGGGGCGGGAGGGGAGCTGTTTTTT,NA,TRBV25-1,NA,TRBJ2-2
CASRAHNQETQYF,TGTGCCAGCAGGGCTCACAACCAAGAGACCCAGTACTTC,NA,TRBV28,NA,TRBJ2-5
CASGASTF,TGTGCCAGCGGTGCGTCGACCTTC,NA,TRBV6-1,NA,TRBJ1-2
CASATRQGAFEQYF,TGTGCCAGCGCTACGAGACAGGGGGCCTTCGAGCAGTACTTC,TRBD1,TRBV6-1,NA,TRBJ2-7
CASKGLAAYNEQFF,TGTGCCAGCAAGGGACTAGCGGCCTACAATGAGCAGTTCTTC,TRBD2,TRBV27,once,TRBJ2-1
CASSEWEYLDNEQFF,TGTGCCAGCAGTGAATGGGAGTATCTGGACAATGAGCAGTTCTTC,NA,TRBV2,NA,TRBJ2-1
CASSRRQGEKETQYF,TGCGCCAGCAGCCGCCGACAGGGGGAAAAAGAGACCCAGTACTTC,TRBD1,TRBV5-1,NA,TRBJ2-5
CASSRPITGAANYGYTF,TGTGCCAGCAGCCGACCAATAACAGGGGCAGCTAACTATGGCTACACCTTC,TRBD1,TRBV5-4,NA,TRBJ1-2
CSGDSPNRPQHF,TGCAGCGGGGACAGTCCCAATCGGCCCCAGCATTTT,TRBD1,TRBV29-1,once,TRBJ1-5
CASSHGQVYGYTF,TGTGCCAGTAGCCATGGACAGGTCTATGGCTACACCTTC,TRBD1,TRBV19,NA,TRBJ1-2
CASSSGTSVPYNEQFF,TGTGCCAGCAGCTCCGGGACTAGCGTCCCCTACAATGAGCAGTTCTTC,TRBD2,TRBV5-4,NA,TRBJ2-1
CASSLGQVTNYGYTF,TGTGCCAGCAGCTTGGGACAGGTGACTAACTATGGCTACACCTTC,NA,TRBV5-6,NA,TRBJ1-2
CASSQERGGGHENQPQHF,TGCGCCAGCAGCCAAGAGAGAGGCGGAGGGCATGAAAATCAGCCCCAGCATTTT,NA,TRBV4-1,NA,TRBJ1-5